A single sample gave rise to the 5 T cell receptor beta chains below, sequenced in a study of shared clonotypes between healthy human individuals. Clones were sequenced by immunoSEQ multiplex PCR, and TCRdb holds only the in-frame ones, with some missing. Among roughly 2.4 million clones listed, around 95% were seen once. Sequenced: naive CD4+ T cells sorted from blood. Subset denoted: CD45RA+ positively selected. All receptors come from a man younger than 35 in good health.

A word on this clone: The identical CDR3 is also encoded by other nucleotide sequences in the sample. This sequence joins TRBV18 and TRBJ1-5, with 7 bases fitting TRBD1. V dropped 1 base and J dropped 3; count of bases not matched to a gene: 3. The CDR3 covers 15 residues. The germline V gene has CDR1 KGHSH and CDR2 LQKENI. The chain's CDR3 is CASSPRQGDNQPQHF. CDR3 DNA: TGTGCCAGCTCACCACGACAGGGAGACAATCAGCCCCAGCATTTT. Using reference TRBV18 and TRBJ1-5 for the parts outside the CDR3, the full variable domain is NAGVMQNPRHLVRRRGQEARLRCSPMKGHSHVYWYRQLPEEGLKFMVYLQKENIIDESGMPKERFSAEFPKEGPSILRIQQVVRGDSAAYFCASSPRQGDNQPQHFGDGTRLSIL.

This clone occurred once. V gene TRBV28 combines with J gene TRBJ1-2, with 7 bases that match TRBD1. Looked up from germline, CDR1 is MDHEN and CDR2 is SYDVKM. The CDR3 spans 16 residues. Trimming removed 6 bases from V and 0 bases from J; junction bases left unmatched: 10. CDR3 sequence (DNA): TGTGCCAGCAGATCAGACCGGGACAGAGCTAACTATGGCTACACCTTC. Translated: CASRSDRDRANYGYTF.

V and J are TRBV7-2 and TRBJ2-5; D gene unclear. Per germline, CDR1 SGHTA and CDR2 FQGNSA. With 2 bases removed from V and 5 bases from J, the gap between germline ends came to 15 bases. The length of the CDR3 is 15 residues. The CDR3 is CASSLTPEARETQYF. The DNA of the CDR3 is TGTGCCAGCAGCTTAACCCCCGAGGCGCGGGAGACCCAGTACTTC.

The rearrangement uses TRBV5-8 and TRBJ1-3, with a possible D match to TRBD1 (6 bases). The germline CDR1 and CDR2 sequences are SGHTS and YDEGEE. CDR3 size: 16 residues. Between the trimmed V and J ends, which lost 2 bases and 0 bases, there was a span of 12 bases. As DNA, the CDR3 is TGTGCCAGCAGCTTCAGGGGTTGGGACTCTGGAAACACCATATATTTT. The encoded protein is CASSFRGWDSGNTIYF.

CDR3: CAISESFESSYEQYF. Here the CDR3 DNA reads TGTGCCATCAGTGAGTCGTTTGAGAGCTCCTACGAGCAGTACTTC. The V call is TRBV10-3, the J call TRBJ2-7, with D unresolved. In germline, CDR1 is ENHRY, CDR2 SYGVKD. The V gene lost 0 bases and the J gene lost 0 bases, with 9 bases spanning the gap. The CDR3 contains 15 residues.